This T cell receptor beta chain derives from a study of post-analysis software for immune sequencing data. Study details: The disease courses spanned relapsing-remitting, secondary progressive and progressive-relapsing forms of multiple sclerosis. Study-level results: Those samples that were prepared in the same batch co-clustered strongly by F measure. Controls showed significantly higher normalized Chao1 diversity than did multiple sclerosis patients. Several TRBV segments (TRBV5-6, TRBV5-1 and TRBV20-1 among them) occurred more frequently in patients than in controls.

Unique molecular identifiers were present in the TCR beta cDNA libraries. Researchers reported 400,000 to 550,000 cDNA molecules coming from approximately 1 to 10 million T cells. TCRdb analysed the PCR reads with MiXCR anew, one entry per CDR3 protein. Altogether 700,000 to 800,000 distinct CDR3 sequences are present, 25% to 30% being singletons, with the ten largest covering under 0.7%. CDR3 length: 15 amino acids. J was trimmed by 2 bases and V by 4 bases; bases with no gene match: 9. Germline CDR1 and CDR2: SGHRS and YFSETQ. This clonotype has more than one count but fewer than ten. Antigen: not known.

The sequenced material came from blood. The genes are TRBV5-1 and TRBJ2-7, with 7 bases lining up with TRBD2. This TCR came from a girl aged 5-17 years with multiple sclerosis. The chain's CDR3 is CASSPLGGDTYEQYF. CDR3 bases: TGCGCCAGCAGCCCGTTGGGGGGGGATACCTACGAGCAGTACTTC.